This T cell receptor (beta chain) was identified during a study of blood T cell repertoires in COVID-19. The overall study: COVID-19 samples collected from the United States, Italy and Spain covered acute and convalescent phases. T cells, B-cell-depleted T cells, or PBMCs supplied cDNA or gDNA.

V lost 0 bases, J lost 5 bases, and 10 bases lay in between. Germline-derived CDR1 and CDR2 are MNHNS and SASEGT. The CDR3 is made up of 14 amino acids. Per the original data handling: The authors estimated nucleated cell counts from reference gene primer amplification. This table comes from immunoSEQ multiplex PCR, and its TCRdb copy is limited to in-frame clones, with some not included. V and J calls and clone size are as listed in that table; D and trimming were resolved from the DNA. The profile shows hundreds of thousands of clones, roughly 89% of them singletons. This TCR came from a woman aged 30 to 39 with active or convalescent COVID-19. The sequenced sample consisted of peripheral blood. The V and J genes are TRBV6-1 and TRBJ1-1; D might be TRBD1 (5 bases). The CDR3 protein is CASSEAGVGTEAFF. DNA of the CDR3: TGTGCCAGCAGTGAAGCAGGGGTGGGGACTGAAGCTTTCTTT.